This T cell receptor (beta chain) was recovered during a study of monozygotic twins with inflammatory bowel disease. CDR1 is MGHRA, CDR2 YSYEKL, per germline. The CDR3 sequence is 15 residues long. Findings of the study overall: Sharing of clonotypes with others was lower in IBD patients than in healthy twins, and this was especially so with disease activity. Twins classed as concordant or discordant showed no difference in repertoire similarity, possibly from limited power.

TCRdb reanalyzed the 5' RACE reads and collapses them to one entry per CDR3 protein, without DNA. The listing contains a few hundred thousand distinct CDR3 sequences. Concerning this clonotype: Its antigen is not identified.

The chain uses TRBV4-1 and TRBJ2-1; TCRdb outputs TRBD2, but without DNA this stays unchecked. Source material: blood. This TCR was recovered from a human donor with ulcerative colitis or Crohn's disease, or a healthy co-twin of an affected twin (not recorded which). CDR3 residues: CASSQGLAGALEQFF.